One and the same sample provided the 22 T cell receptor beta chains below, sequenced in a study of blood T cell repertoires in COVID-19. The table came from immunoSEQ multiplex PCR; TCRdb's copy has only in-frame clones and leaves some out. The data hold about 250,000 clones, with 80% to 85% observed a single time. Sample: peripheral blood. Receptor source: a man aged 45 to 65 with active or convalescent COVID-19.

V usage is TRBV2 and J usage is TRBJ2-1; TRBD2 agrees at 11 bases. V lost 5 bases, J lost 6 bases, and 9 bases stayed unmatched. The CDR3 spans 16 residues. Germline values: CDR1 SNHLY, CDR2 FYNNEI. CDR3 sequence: CASSPVLAGGFNEQFF. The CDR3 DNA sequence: TGTGCCAGCAGTCCTGTTCTAGCGGGGGGTTTCAATGAGCAGTTCTTC.

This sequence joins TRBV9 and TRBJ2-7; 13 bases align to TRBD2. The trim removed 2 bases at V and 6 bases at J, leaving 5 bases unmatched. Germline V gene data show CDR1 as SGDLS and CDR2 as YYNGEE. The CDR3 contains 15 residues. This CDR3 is CASSVLGTSGTEQYF. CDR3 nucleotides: TGTGCCAGCAGCGTGCTCGGGACTAGCGGGACCGAGCAGTACTTC. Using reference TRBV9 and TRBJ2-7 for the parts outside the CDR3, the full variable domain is DSGVTQTPKHLITATGQRVTLRCSPRSGDLSVYWYQQSLDQGLQFLIQYYNGEERAKGNILERFSAQQFPDLHSELNLSSLELGDSALYFCASSVLGTSGTEQYFGPGTRLTVT.

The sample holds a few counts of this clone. Here the CDR3 DNA reads TGTGCCAGCAGTTCTTTCGACCTTGTTCAAGGGGGCGCGACTGAAGCTTTCTTT. Amino acids: CASSSFDLVQGGATEAFF. The V call is TRBV28, the J call TRBJ1-1; 7 positions agree with TRBD1. Germline CDR1 reads MDHEN; CDR2 reads SYDVKM. CDR3 length equals 18 residues. After removal of 4 bases from V and 5 bases from J, the junction contained 19 bases not matched to a gene.

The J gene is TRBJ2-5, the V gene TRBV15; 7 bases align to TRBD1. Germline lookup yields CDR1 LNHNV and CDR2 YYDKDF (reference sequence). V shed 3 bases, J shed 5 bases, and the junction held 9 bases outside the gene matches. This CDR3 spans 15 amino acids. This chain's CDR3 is CATSSFTGVAETQYF. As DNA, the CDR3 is TGTGCCACCAGCAGTTTTACAGGGGTTGCCGAGACCCAGTACTTC.

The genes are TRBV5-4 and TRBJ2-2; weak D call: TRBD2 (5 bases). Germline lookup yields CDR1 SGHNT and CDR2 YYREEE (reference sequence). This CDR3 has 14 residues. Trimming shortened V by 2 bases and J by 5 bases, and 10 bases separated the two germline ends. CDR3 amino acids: CASSFLTGTGELFF. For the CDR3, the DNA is TGTGCCAGCAGCTTTTTAACGGGGACCGGGGAGCTGTTTTTT.

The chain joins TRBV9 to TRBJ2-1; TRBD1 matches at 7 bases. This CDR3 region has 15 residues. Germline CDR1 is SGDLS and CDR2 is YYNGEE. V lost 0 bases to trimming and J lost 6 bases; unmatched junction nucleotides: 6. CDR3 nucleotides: TGTGCCAGCAGCGTAGATGAGGGGGCGTTCAATGAGCAGTTCTTC. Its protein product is CASSVDEGAFNEQFF.

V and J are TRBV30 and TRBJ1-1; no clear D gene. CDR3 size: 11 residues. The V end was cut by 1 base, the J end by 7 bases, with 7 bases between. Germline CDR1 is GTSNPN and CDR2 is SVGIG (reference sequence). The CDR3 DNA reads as TGTGCCTGGAGTGGGAGAAGTGAAGCTTTCTTT. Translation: CAWSGRSEAFF.

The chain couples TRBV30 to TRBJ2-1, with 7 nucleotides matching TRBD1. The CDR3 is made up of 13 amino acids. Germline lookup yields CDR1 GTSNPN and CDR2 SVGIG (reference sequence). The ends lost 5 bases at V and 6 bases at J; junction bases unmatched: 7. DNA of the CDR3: TGTGCCTGGGAAGGGGGCCGGGTCAATGAGCAGTTCTTC. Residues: CAWEGGRVNEQFF. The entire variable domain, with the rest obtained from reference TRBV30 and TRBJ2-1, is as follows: SQTIHQWPATLVQPVGSPLSLECTVEGTSNPNLYWYRQAAGRGLQLLFYSVGIGQISSEVPQNLSASRPQDRQFILSSKKLLLSDSGFYLCAWEGGRVNEQFFGPGTRLTVL.

The CDR3 region has the DNA TGTGCCAGCAGGGGCGGGGCCTACAATGAGCAGTTCTTC. Translated: CASRGGAYNEQFF. V usage is TRBV6-5 and J usage is TRBJ2-1; D may be TRBD2 (6 bases). CDR3 length: 13 residues. V was pared by 6 bases and J by 2 bases, with 8 bases between. Per the germline V gene, CDR1 is MNHEY and CDR2 is SVGAGI.

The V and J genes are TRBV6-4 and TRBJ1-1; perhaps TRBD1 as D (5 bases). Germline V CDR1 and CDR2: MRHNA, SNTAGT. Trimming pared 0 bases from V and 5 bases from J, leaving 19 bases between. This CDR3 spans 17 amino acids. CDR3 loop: CASSDSLRGARETEAFF. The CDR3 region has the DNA TGTGCCAGCAGTGACTCGCTGAGAGGGGCTCGGGAGACTGAAGCTTTCTTT.

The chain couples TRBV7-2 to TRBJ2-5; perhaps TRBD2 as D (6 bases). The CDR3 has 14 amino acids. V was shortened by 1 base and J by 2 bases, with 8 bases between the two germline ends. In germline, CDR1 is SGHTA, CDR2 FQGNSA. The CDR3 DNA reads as TGTGCCAGCAGCTTAGGGGGACTGCAAGAGACCCAGTACTTC. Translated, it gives CASSLGGLQETQYF.

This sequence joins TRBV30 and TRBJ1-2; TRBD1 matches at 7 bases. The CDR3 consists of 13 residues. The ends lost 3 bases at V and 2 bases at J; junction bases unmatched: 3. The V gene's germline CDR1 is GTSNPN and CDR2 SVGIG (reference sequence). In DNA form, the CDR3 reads TGTGCCTGGAGGCAGGGACAGAACTATGGCTACACCTTC. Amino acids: CAWRQGQNYGYTF. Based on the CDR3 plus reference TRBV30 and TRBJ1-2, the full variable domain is SQTIHQWPATLVQPVGSPLSLECTVEGTSNPNLYWYRQAAGRGLQLLFYSVGIGQISSEVPQNLSASRPQDRQFILSSKKLLLSDSGFYLCAWRQGQNYGYTFGSGTRLTVV.

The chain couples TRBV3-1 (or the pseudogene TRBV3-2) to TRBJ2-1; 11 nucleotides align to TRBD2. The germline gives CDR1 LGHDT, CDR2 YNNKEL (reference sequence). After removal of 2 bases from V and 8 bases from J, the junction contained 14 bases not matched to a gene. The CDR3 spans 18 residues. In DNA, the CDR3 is TGTGCCAGCAGCCAATTTAGCGGGGGGGCCGTCGGTAGCGATGAGCAGTTCTTC. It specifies CASSQFSGGAVGSDEQFF.

The CDR3 loop reads CAISDSGPLHF. The CDR3, as DNA: TGTGCCATCAGTGATAGCGGGCCCCTCCACTTT. V usage is TRBV10-3 and J usage is TRBJ1-6; D ambiguous. This CDR3 is 11 amino acids long. Germline V CDR1 and CDR2: ENHRY, SYGVKD. V lost 3 bases to trimming and J lost 13 bases, with 7 bases between them.

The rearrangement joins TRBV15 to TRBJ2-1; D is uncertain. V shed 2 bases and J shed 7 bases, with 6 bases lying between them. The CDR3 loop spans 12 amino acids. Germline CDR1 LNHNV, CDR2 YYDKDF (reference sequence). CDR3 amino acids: CATSRIGNEQFF. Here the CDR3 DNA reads TGTGCCACCAGCAGAATCGGGAATGAGCAGTTCTTC. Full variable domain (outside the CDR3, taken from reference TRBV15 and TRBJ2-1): DAMVIQNPRYQVTQFGKPVTLSCSQTLNHNVMYWYQQKSSQAPKLLFHYYDKDFNNEADTPDNFQSRRPNTSFCFLDIRSPGLGDTAMYLCATSRIGNEQFFGPGTRLTVL.

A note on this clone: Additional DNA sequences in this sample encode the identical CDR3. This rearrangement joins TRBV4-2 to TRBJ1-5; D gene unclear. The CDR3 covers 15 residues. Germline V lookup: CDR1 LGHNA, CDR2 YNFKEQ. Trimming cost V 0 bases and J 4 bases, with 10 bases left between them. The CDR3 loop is CASSQDLGGNQPQHF. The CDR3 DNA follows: TGTGCCAGCAGCCAAGATCTAGGAGGGAATCAGCCCCAGCATTTT.

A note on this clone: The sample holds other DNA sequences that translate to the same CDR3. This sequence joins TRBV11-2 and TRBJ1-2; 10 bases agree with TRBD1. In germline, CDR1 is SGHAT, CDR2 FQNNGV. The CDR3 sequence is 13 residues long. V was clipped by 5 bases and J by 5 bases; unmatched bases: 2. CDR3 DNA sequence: TGTGCCAGCAGCCCGGGACAGGGGTATGGCTACACCTTC. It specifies CASSPGQGYGYTF.

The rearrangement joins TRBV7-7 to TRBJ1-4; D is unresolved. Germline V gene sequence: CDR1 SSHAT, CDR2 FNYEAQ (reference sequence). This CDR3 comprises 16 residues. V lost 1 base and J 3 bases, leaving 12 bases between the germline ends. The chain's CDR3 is CASSLGAGMANEKLFF. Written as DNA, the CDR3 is TGTGCCAGCAGCTTAGGAGCGGGTATGGCTAATGAAAAACTGTTTTTT.

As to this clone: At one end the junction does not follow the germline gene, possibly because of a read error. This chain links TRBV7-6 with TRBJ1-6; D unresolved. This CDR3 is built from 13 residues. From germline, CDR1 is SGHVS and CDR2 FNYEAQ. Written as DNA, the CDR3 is TGTGCCAGCAGCTTAGCGCAGGACTCACCGCTCCACTTT. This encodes CASSLAQDSPLHF.

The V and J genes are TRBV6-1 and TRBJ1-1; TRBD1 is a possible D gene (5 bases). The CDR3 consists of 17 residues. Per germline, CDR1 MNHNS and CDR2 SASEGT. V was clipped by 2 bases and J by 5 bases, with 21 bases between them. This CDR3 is CASSENDGTPRGTEAFF. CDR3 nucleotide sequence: TGTGCCAGCAGTGAAAATGACGGGACTCCTCGGGGGACTGAAGCTTTCTTT.

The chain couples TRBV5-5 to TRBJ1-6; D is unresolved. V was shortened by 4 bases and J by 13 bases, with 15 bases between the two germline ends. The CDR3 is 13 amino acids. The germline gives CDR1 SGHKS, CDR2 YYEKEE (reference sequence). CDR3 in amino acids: CASSRERLSPLHF. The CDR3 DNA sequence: TGTGCCAGCAGCCGAGAGAGACTCTCGCCCCTCCACTTT.

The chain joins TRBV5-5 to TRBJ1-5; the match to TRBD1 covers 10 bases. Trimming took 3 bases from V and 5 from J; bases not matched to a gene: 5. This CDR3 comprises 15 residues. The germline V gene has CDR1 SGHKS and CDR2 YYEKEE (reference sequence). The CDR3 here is CASSSMTGGDQPQHF. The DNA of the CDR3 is TGTGCCAGCAGCTCCATGACAGGGGGCGATCAGCCCCAGCATTTT.